These 7 T cell receptor beta chains originate from one sample sequenced in a study of blood T cell repertoires in COVID-19. TCRdb's table, derived via immunoSEQ multiplex PCR, lists solely in-frame clones and lacks some. The sample shows 170,000 or so clones, 90% of them seen only once. The sample comprised peripheral blood. Receptors were obtained from a man over 45 with acute or convalescent COVID-19.

The genes are TRBV10-3 and TRBJ2-7, with D possibly matching TRBD2 (6 bases). The V gene's germline CDR1 is ENHRY and CDR2 SYGVKD. This CDR3 region has 14 residues. V was shortened by 6 bases and J by 2 bases, with 14 bases between the two germline ends. In DNA, the CDR3 is TGTGCCATCAGAGGGGACTTGGGAACCTACGAGCAGTACTTC. The encoded protein is CAIRGDLGTYEQYF.

The gene calls are TRBV5-1 and TRBJ1-1; possibly TRBD1 for D (5 bases). The CDR3 contains 14 residues. The V gene's germline CDR1 is SGHRS and CDR2 YFSETQ. Trimming removed 1 base from V and 3 bases from J, with 10 bases in between. The CDR3 reads CASSLMQGYTEAFF. The CDR3 DNA reads as TGCGCCAGCAGCTTGATGCAGGGCTACACTGAAGCTTTCTTT.

The chain has TRBV10-3 and TRBJ2-1; 8 nucleotides agree with TRBD2. The CDR3 spans 14 residues. Losses at the gene ends were 7 bases for V and 9 bases for J; bases not matched to a gene: 11. Germline assignment: CDR1 ENHRY and CDR2 SYGVKD. The CDR3 coding sequence is TGTGCCATCACTATCGGACTAGCCCCTAGTGAGCAGTTCTTC. Encoded protein: CAITIGLAPSEQFF.

This chain uses TRBV6-2 or TRBV6-3 with TRBJ2-3; D unclear. The V end was cut by 5 bases, the J end by 0 bases, with 9 bases between. The CDR3 totals 14 residues. The germline V gene encodes CDR1 MNHEY and CDR2 SVGEGT. Here the CDR3 reads CASSRQASTDTQYF. In nucleotides, the CDR3 is TGTGCCAGCAGTAGGCAGGCTAGCACAGATACGCAGTATTTT.

This chain uses TRBV7-6 with TRBJ2-7, with D perhaps matching TRBD2 (6 bases). Germline V gives CDR1 SGHVS, CDR2 FNYEAQ. The CDR3 spans 12 residues. Trimming took off 5 bases at V and 4 bases at J, with 9 bases between the two ends. CDR3 coding DNA: TGTGCCAGCAGCGGGAGGACTTACGAGCAGTACTTC. This translates into CASSGRTYEQYF.

The V and J genes are TRBV5-6 and TRBJ2-2, with 7 bases fitting TRBD1. The V gene end was trimmed by 3 bases and the J gene end by 4 bases; junction bases not matched to a gene: 6. The CDR3 runs 15 residues. CDR1 is SGHDT and CDR2 is YYEEEE in the germline V gene. The CDR3 DNA reads as TGTGCCAGCAGCTCCGGACAGGTTGGCACCGGGGAGCTGTTTTTT. Its protein is CASSSGQVGTGELFF.

Here the CDR3 DNA reads TGTGCCACCAGCAGAACCTCGACAGGGGTAGGGAATGAGCAGTTCTTC. Translating it yields CATSRTSTGVGNEQFF. The chain links TRBV15 to TRBJ2-1; TRBD1 matches 8 bases. Germline CDR1 reads LNHNV; CDR2 reads YYDKDF (reference sequence). Trimming took 2 bases from V and 7 from J; bases not matched to a gene: 10. CDR3 size: 16 residues.